This TCR beta chain appears in the sequencing data of a study of blood T cell repertoires in COVID-19. From germline, CDR1 is SGHDT and CDR2 YYEEEE. V lost 2 bases and J 2 bases, leaving 13 bases between the germline ends. The CDR3 extends over 15 amino acids. The assay was immunoSEQ multiplex PCR, and TCRdb's table has in-frame clones only and misses some. The repertoire holds 250,000 to 350,000 clones, with more than 70% as singletons. The TCR was taken from a woman in her forties or fifties with acute or convalescent COVID-19. The chain employs TRBV5-6 and TRBJ1-2; TRBD1 might be the D (6 bases). Material for sequencing was peripheral blood. The CDR3 spells CASSLLQGPNYGYTF. The CDR3 DNA sequence: TGTGCCAGCAGCTTATTACAGGGCCCCAACTATGGCTACACCTTC. Complete variable domain (other parts from reference TRBV5-6 and TRBJ1-2): DAGVTQSPTHLIKTRGQQVTLRCSPKSGHDTVSWYQQALGQGPQFIFQYYEEEERQRGNFPDRFSGHQFPNYSSELNVNALLLGDSALYLCASSLLQGPNYGYTFGSGTRLTVV.